Sequencing of this T cell receptor beta chain was carried out in a study of T cells after yellow fever vaccination (dated by TCRdb to about 2019). Turning to the overall study: Libraries from fractions with low cell numbers were prepared with the SMART-Seq v4 Ultra Low Input RNA kit. To follow T-cell clones before and after primary and booster YFV17D yellow fever vaccination, bulk TCR alpha and beta repertoires were sequenced over time. The cohort comprised two healthy male donors, one aged 18 to 30 and one aged 30 to 40 years. Blood was collected at multiple timepoints before and after primary and secondary immunization, and bulk PBMC replicates and cell subsets were isolated.

The intended sense of this specimen's treatment or condition label: live attenuated yellow fever vaccine strain. At each blood-draw timepoint, two biological replicates of bulk PBMCs were collected. PBMCs were isolated from peripheral blood using a standard Ficoll-Paque protocol. TriZol was used to extract RNA from bulk PBMCs, CD4 and CD8 fractions, and dextramer-positive and dextramer-negative fractions. TCR cDNA was synthesized by 5'RACE template switching, which introduced a universal primer site and unique molecular identifiers. Priming for cDNA synthesis came from both the TCR alpha and TCR beta constant segments. Two PCR steps were used to amplify libraries, with sample barcodes and sequencing adapters being added in the second step. Sequencing of libraries was performed on Illumina HiSeq 2500 (2x100 bp) or NovaSeq (2x150 bp). The study's own analysis went as follows. MIGEC handled demultiplexing of reads and collapsing into UMI consensus sequences, while MiXCR performed V(D)J alignment. Clonotypes responding to the vaccine were identified with edgeR on replicate PBMC samples, with the criteria of FDR below 0.01 and a log2 fold change above 5 up to day 15. Bulk clonotypes were assigned CD4 or CD8 identity according to which sequenced CD4 or CD8 repertoire held them at higher abundance. TCRdb applied fastp at Q25 and MiXCR to the public reads, then kept only in-frame beta chains. Identical CDR3 protein sequences are pooled into one entry, listed with their most common genes and DNA. V and J calls and clone size were set by TCRdb, not the authors. The sample table holds hundreds of thousands of distinct CDR3 sequences, of which about 19% were seen once. The ten largest clones take up roughly an eighth of the sample.

With respect to this clonotype: Its antigen has not been determined. No base qualities exist here, and no much larger clone lies one base off it.

Points the paper makes about the study in general: Compared with the primary T-cell response, the secondary T-cell response was faster but weaker, reaching its peak on day 5 rather than on day 15. Because the study included only a couple of donors, the extent to which the findings can be generalized is limited. Most clones expanded after primary vaccination (about 96% of CD4 and around 88% of CD8) were re-detected after the booster, suggesting that broad memory maintenance occurred. A small fraction of clonotypes showed up in both the CD4 and CD8 compartments, probably as a result of convergent recombination. Computational filtering was needed because FACS-sorted repertoires could contain abundant contaminating clonotypes from the bulk population.

Inclusive of the bounding cysteine and phenylalanine, the CDR3 is 13 residues long. Here the CDR3 DNA is all that survives: 39 bases in frame from base 1. V lost 3 bases and J lost 15 bases; the stretch between them is 18 bases long. Sequences MRHNA (CDR1) and SNTAGT (CDR2) are obtained from the germline V gene. The sequence derives from a man aged 25 to 40 who received the YFV17D yellow fever vaccine. The sequenced sample was PBMCs, obtained 15 days after the yellow fever booster vaccination. Recombination linked TRBV6-4 to TRBJ2-1; possibly the D gene is TRBD2, per 7 matching bases. For the CDR3, the sequence is CASSEIGGDRRFF. The DNA sequence reads TGTGCCAGCAGTGAGATAGGGGGGGATCGGCGGTTCTTC.